This TCR beta chain was profiled in a study of shared clonotypes between healthy human individuals. Measured with immunoSEQ multiplex PCR; TCRdb has only the in-frame clones, and not every one. The profile shows some 96,000 clones, roughly 45% of them singletons. This CDR3 is built from 15 residues. The V end lost 6 bases, the J end lost 6 bases, and 20 bases lay between the germline ends. The germline V gene encodes CDR1 MDHEN and CDR2 SYDVKM. The V and J genes are TRBV28 and TRBJ1-2; weak D call: TRBD1 (6 bases). The sequencing input was PBMCs. This receptor was identified in a woman aged 40 to 50 in good health. Some clones in this sample may be carry-over from other donors' samples. This CDR3 reads CASSDRQGQWDGYTF. DNA of the CDR3: TGTGCCAGCAGCGACCGACAAGGACAGTGGGATGGCTACACCTTC.